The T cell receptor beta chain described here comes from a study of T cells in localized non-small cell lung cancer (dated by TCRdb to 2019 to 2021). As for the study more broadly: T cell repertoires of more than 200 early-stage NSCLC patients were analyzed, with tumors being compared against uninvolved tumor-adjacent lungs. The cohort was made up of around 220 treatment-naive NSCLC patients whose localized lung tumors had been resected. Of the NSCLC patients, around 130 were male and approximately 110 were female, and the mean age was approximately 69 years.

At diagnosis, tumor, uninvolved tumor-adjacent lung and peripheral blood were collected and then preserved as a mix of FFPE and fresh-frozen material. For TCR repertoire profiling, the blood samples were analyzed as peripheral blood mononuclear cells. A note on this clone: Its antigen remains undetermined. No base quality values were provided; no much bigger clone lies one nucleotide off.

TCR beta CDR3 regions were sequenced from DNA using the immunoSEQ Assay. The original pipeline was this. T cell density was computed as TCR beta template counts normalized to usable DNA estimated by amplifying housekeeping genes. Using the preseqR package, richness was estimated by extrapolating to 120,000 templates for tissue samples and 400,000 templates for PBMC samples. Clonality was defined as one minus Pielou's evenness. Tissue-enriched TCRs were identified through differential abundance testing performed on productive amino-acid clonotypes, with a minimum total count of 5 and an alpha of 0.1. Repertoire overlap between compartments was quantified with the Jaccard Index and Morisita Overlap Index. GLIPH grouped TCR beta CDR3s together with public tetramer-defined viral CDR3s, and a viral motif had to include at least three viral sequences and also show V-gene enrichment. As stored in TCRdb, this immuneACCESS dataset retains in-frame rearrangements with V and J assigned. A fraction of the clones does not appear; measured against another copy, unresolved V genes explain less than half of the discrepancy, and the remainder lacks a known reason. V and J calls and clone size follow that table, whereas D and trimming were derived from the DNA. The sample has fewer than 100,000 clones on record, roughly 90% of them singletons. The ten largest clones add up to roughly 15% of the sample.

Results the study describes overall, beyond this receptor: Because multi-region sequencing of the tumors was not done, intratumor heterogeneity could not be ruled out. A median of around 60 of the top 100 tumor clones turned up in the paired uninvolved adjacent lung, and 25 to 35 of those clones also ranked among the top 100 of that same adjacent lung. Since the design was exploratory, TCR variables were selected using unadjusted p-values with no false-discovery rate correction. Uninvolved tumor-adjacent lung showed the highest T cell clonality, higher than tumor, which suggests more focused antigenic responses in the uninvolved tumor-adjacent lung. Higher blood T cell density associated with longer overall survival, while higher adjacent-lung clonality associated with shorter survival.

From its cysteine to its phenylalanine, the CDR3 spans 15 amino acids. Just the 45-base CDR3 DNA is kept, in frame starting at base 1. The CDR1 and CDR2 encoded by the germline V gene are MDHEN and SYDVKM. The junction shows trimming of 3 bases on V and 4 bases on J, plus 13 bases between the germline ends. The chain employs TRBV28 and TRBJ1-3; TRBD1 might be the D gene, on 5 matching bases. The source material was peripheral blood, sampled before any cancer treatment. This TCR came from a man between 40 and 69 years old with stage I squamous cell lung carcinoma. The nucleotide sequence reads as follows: TGTGCCAGCAGTTTGGGGCGACAATTCGGAAACACCATATATTTT. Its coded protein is CASSLGRQFGNTIYF.